This T cell receptor (beta chain) was obtained from a study of human T cells and chemical hapten exposure. Overall study context: DPC at 2% was the sensitizing agent, placed on roughly 2 cm by roughly 2 cm of upper inner arm skin. Patch tests applied 0.01% DPC to the upper back, read at 6 days.

Each CDR3 protein gets one entry after TCRdb re-called the RACE reads with MiXCR. This sample has about 77,000 distinct CDR3 sequences; approximately 15% occur once, and the top ten carry around 4.2%. The V gene end was trimmed by 6 bases and the J gene end by 5 bases; junction bases not matched to a gene: 3. Germline V gene sequence: CDR1 SNHLY, CDR2 FYNNEI. The CDR3 sequence is 13 residues long. As to time point: pre-sensitization, week 0. Sample treatment: therapeutic diphenylcyclopropenone sensitization with weekly scalp DPC. V gene TRBV2 combines with J gene TRBJ1-4; 7 positions agree with TRBD1. Sequenced here: whole blood, sampled in connection with sensitization to the hapten diphenylcyclopropenone (DPC). This clonotype originated in a woman aged 45-65 years with alopecia areata. Some clones in this sample may be carry-over from other donors' samples. CDR3 region: CASRGQSNEKLFF. DNA of the CDR3: TGTGCCAGCAGGGGACAGTCGAATGAAAAACTGTTTTTT.